These T cell receptor beta chains were read from a single sample in a study of OX40 agonist ivuxolimab in advanced cancers. The repertoire was sequenced with immunoSEQ multiplex PCR; TCRdb's copy has only in-frame clones and lacks some. The sample lists about 9,900 clones, roughly 70% occurring once. Sequenced here: CD4+ or CD8+ T cells sorted from blood, sampled in a trial of the OX40 agonist ivuxolimab. The receptors come from an adult with an advanced solid tumor such as melanoma, head and neck, liver or kidney cancer. Both conserved end residues are trimmed from each CDR3. Fields, in order: CDR3 protein, CDR3 length, V gene.

cdr3_aa: ASSQGTGATDTQY
cdr3_length: 13
v_call: TRBV4-1

cdr3_aa: ASSIPSGSHEQF
cdr3_length: 12
v_call: TRBV19

cdr3_aa: ASSSPGLSTDTQY
cdr3_length: 13
v_call: TRBV28

cdr3_aa: ASSWTSGSAGELF
cdr3_length: 13
v_call: TRBV9

cdr3_aa: ASSSDGNNEQF
cdr3_length: 11
v_call: TRBV7-3

cdr3_aa: ATSRRPGDQETQY
cdr3_length: 13
v_call: TRBV15

cdr3_aa: ASSSKYSYTEAF
cdr3_length: 12
v_call: TRBV7-2

cdr3_aa: ASSISGSIYSYNEQF
cdr3_length: 15
v_call: TRBV19

cdr3_aa: ASRMGGAGGSRDTQY
cdr3_length: 15
v_call: TRBV2

cdr3_aa: AISEGSYEQY
cdr3_length: 10
v_call: TRBV10-3

cdr3_aa: ASSLDRFSYNEQF
cdr3_length: 13
v_call: TRBV4-3

cdr3_aa: SGAGTEAF
cdr3_length: 8
v_call: TRBV29-1

cdr3_aa: ASRPLERREQF
cdr3_length: 11
v_call: TRBV7-3

cdr3_aa: ASSPLGTVYGYT
cdr3_length: 12
v_call: TRBV27

cdr3_aa: ASSPPEDLYEQY
cdr3_length: 12
v_call: TRBV18

cdr3_aa: ASSQAGTGETQY
cdr3_length: 12
v_call: TRBV4-3

cdr3_aa: ASSHAGFGNTIY
cdr3_length: 12
v_call: TRBV28

cdr3_aa: ASSLAPDYETQY
cdr3_length: 12
v_call: TRBV7-2

cdr3_aa: ASSQEVGQGSYEQY
cdr3_length: 14
v_call: TRBV4-2

cdr3_aa: ASSYKAANQPQH
cdr3_length: 12
v_call: TRBV6-5

cdr3_aa: ASSYSGGEQY
cdr3_length: 10
v_call: TRBV6-5

cdr3_aa: ASRPLWGGGTEAF
cdr3_length: 13
v_call: TRBV28

cdr3_aa: ATSRTSPGQGADEQF
cdr3_length: 15
v_call: TRBV15

cdr3_aa: ASSIGGAEQF
cdr3_length: 10
v_call: TRBV19

cdr3_aa: ASRWDRDMQETQY
cdr3_length: 13
v_call: TRBV5-4

cdr3_aa: ASSLDRAGEQF
cdr3_length: 11
v_call: TRBV7-9

cdr3_aa: ASSYSRGESGELF
cdr3_length: 13
v_call: TRBV6-5